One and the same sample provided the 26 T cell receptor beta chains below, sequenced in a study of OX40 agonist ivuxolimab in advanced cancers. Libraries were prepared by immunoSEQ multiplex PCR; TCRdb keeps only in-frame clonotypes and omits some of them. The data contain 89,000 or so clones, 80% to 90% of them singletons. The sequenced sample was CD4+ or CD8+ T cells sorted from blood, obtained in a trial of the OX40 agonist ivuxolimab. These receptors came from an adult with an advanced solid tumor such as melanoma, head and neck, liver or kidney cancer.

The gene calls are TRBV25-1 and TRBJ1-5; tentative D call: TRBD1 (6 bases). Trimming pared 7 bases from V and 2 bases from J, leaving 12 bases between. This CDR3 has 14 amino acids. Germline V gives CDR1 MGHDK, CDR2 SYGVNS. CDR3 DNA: TGTGCCAGCAACGCTGGGGGGCGCAATCAGCCCCAGCATTTT. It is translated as CASNAGGRNQPQHF.

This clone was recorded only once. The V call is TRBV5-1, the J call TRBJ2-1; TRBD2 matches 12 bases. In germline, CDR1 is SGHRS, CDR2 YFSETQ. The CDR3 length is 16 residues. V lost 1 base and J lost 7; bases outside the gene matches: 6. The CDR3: CASSLPSGRAGNEQFF. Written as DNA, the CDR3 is TGCGCCAGCAGCTTGCCTAGCGGGAGGGCCGGGAATGAGCAGTTCTTC.

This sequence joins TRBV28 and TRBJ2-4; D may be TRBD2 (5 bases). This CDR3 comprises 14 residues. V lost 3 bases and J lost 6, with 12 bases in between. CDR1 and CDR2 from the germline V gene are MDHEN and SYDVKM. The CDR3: CASSLGDSANIQYF. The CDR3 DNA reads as TGTGCCAGCAGTTTGGGAGACTCCGCAAACATTCAGTACTTC.

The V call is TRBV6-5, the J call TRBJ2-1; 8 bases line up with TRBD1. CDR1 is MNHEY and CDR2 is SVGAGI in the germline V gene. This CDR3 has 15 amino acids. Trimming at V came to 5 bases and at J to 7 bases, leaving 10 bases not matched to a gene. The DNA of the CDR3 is TGTGCCAGCAGTCAGGGGCGAACAGGGGGAAATGAGCAGTTCTTC. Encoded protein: CASSQGRTGGNEQFF.

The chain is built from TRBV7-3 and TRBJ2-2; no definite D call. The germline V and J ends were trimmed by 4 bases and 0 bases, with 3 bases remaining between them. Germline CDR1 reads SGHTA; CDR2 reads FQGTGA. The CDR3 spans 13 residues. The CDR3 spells CASSSSNTGELFF. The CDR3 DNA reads TGTGCCAGCAGCTCATCGAACACCGGGGAGCTGTTTTTT.

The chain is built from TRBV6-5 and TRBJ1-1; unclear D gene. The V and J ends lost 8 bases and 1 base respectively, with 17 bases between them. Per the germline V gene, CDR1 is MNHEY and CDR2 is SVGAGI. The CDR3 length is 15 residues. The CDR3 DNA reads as TGTGCCAGCGGCCCGACTAGACTCGGGAACACTGAAGCTTTCTTT. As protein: CASGPTRLGNTEAFF.

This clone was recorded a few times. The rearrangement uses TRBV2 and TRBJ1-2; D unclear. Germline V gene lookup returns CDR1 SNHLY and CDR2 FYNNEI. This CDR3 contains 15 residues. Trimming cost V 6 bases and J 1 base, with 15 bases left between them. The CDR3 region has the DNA TGTGCCAGCAGGGCGGGTCTTGCCCGTAACTATGGCTACACCTTC. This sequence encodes CASRAGLARNYGYTF.

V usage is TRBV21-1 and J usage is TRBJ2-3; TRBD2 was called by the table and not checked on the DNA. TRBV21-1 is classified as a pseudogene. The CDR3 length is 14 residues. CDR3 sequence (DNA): TGTGCCAGATCCACTAGCGGCTTCACAGATACGCAGTATTTT. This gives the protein CARSTSGFTDTQYF.

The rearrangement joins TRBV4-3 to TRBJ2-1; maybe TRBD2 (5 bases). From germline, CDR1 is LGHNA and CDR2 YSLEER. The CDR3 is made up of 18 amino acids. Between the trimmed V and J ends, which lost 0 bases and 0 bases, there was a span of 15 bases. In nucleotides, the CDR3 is TGCGCCAGCAGCCAAGATAGTCGGCGGGCGAGCTCCTACAATGAGCAGTTCTTC. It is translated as CASSQDSRRASSYNEQFF.

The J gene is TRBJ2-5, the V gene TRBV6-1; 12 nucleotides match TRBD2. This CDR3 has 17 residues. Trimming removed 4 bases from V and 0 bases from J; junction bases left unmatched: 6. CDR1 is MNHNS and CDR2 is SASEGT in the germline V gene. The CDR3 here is CASSGLAGAQYQETQYF. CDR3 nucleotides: TGTGCCAGCAGTGGACTAGCGGGAGCCCAGTACCAAGAGACCCAGTACTTC.

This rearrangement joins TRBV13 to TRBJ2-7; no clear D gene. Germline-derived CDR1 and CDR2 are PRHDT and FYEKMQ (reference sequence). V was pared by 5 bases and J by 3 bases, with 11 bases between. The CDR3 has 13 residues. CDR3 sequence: CASSPRRYYEQYF. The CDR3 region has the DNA TGTGCCAGCAGCCCTAGGCGGTACTACGAGCAGTACTTC.

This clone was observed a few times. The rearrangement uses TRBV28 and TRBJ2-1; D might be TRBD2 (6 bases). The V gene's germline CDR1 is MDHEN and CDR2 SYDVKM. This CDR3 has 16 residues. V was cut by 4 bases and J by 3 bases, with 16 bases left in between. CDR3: CASSSWTTRGYNEQFF. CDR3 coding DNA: TGTGCCAGCAGTTCCTGGACTACCCGAGGCTACAATGAGCAGTTCTTC.

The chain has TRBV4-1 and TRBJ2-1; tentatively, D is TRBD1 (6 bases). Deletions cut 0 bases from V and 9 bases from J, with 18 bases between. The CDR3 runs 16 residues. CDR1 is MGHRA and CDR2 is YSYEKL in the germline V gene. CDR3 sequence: CASSQDNSGAVSEQFF. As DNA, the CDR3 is TGCGCCAGCAGCCAAGATAATTCAGGGGCAGTAAGTGAGCAGTTCTTC.

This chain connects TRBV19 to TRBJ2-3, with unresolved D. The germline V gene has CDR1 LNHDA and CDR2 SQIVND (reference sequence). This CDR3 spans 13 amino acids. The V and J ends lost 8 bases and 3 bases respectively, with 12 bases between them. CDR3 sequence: CASSYPRTDTQYF. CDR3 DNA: TGTGCCAGTTCATACCCACGGACAGATACGCAGTATTTT.

CDR3 coding DNA: TGTGCCAGTAGTGCCCGGACAGCCCAAGAGACCCAGTACTTC. Protein sequence: CASSARTAQETQYF. V and J are TRBV19 and TRBJ2-5; D possibly corresponds to TRBD1 (6 bases). Germline CDR1 is LNHDA and CDR2 is SQIVND (reference sequence). The V gene lost 5 bases and the J gene lost 1 base, with 11 bases spanning the gap. The CDR3 runs 14 residues. Looking up the rest from reference TRBV19 and TRBJ2-5 gives the full variable domain: DGGITQSPKYLFRKEGQNVTLSCEQNLNHDAMYWYRQDPGQGLRLIYYSQIVNDFQKGDIAEGYSVSREKKESFPLTVTSAQKNPTAFYLCASSARTAQETQYFGPGTRLLVL.

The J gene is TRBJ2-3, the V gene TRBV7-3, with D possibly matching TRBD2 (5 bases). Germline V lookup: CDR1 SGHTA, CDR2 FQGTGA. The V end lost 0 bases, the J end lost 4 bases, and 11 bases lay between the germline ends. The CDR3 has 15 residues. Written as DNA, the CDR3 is TGTGCCAGCAGCTTAACGAGGGAGCAGGCAGATACGCAGTATTTT. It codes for CASSLTREQADTQYF.

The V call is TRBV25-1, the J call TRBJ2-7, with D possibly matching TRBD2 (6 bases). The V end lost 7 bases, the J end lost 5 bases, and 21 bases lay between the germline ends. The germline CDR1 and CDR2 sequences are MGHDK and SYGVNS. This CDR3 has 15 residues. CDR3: CASTPNQRASHEQYF. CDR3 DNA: TGTGCCAGCACCCCGAACCAGCGGGCCTCTCACGAGCAGTACTTC.

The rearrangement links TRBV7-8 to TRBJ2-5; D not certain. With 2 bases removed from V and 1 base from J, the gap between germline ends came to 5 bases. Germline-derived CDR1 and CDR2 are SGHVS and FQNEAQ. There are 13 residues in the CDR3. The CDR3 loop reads CASSLWPQETQYF. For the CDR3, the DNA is TGTGCCAGCAGCTTATGGCCCCAAGAGACCCAGTACTTC.

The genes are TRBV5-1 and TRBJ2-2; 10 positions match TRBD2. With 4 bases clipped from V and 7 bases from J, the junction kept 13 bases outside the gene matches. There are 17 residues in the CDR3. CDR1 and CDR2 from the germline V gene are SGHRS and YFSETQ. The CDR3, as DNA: TGCGCCAGCAGCCTCCCAGGAGCGGGAGGGCCAGGCGGGGAGCTGTTTTTT. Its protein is CASSLPGAGGPGGELFF.

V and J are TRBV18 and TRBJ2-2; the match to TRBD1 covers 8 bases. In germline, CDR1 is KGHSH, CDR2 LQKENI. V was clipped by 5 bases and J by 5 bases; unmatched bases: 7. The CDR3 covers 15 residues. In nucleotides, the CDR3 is TGTGCCAGCTCAAGAGGACAGGGAAGGACCGGGGAGCTGTTTTTT. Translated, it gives CASSRGQGRTGELFF.

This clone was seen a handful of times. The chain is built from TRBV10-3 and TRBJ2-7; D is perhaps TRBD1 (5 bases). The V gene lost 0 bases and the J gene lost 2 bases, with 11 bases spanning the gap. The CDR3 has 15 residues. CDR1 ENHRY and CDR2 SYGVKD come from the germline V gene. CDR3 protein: CAISESKGAPYEQYF. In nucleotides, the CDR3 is TGTGCCATCAGTGAGTCAAAAGGGGCTCCCTACGAGCAGTACTTC.

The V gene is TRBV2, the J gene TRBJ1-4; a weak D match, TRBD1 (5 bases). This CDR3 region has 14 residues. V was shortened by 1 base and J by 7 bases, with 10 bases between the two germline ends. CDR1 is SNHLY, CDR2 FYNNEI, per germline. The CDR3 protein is CASSEGGAVEKLFF. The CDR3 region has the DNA TGTGCCAGCAGTGAAGGAGGGGCGGTTGAAAAACTGTTTTTT.

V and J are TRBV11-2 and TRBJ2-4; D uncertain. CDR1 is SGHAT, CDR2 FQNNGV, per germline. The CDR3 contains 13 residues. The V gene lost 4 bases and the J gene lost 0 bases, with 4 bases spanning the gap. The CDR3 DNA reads TGTGCCAGCAGCTGGTTAGCCAAAAACATTCAGTACTTC. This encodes CASSWLAKNIQYF.

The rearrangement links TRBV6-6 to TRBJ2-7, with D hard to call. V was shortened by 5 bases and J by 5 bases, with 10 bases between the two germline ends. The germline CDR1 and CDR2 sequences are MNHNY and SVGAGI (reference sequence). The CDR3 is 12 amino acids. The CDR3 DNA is TGTGCCAGCAGTCTACTGTCACACGAGCAGTACTTC. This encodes CASSLLSHEQYF.

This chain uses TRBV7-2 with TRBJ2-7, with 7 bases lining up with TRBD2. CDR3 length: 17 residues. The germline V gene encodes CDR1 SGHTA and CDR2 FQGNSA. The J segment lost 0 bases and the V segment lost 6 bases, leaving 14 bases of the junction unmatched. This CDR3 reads CASSPRPLADPSYEQYF. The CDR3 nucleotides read TGTGCCAGCAGTCCCCGGCCCCTAGCGGACCCCTCCTACGAGCAGTACTTC.

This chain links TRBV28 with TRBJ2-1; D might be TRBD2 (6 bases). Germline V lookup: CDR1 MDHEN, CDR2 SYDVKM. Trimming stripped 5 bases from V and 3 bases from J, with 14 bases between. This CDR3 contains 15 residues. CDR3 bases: TGTGCCAGCAGTCCATTCGCTAGCGACTACAATGAGCAGTTCTTC. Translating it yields CASSPFASDYNEQFF. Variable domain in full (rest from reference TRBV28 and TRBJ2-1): DVKVTQSSRYLVKRTGEKVFLECVQDMDHENMFWYRQDPGLGLRLIYFSYDVKMKEKGDIPEGYSVSREKKERFSLILESASTNQTSMYLCASSPFASDYNEQFFGPGTRLTVL.